One and the same sample provided the 3 T cell receptor beta chains below, sequenced in a study of blood T cells in healthy people across ages. It was with a sample-barcoded 5' primer and a J-beta primer mix that a second PCR of roughly 7 to 12 cycles was run. TCRdb analysed the 5' RACE reads with MiXCR anew, one entry per CDR3 protein. The sample holds 350,000 to 450,000 distinct CDR3 sequences, approximately 51% seen once. Material: blood. Receptor source: a man between 60 and 75 years old in good health.

The chain is built from TRBV6-5 and TRBJ2-1; 7 bases align to TRBD2. This CDR3 has 14 amino acids. With 5 bases clipped from V and 5 bases from J, the junction kept 6 bases outside the gene matches. Germline CDR1 reads MNHEY; CDR2 reads SVGAGI. In DNA, the CDR3 is TGTGCCAGCAGTCGAAGCGGGACCCACAATGAGCAGTTCTTC. Protein product: CASSRSGTHNEQFF.

The chain recombines TRBV11-2 with TRBJ2-3; 12 bases are a match to TRBD2. Germline assignment: CDR1 SGHAT and CDR2 FQNNGV. Unmatched junction bases numbered 5, after V lost 0 bases and J lost 7 bases. The CDR3 contains 16 residues. In nucleotides, the CDR3 is TGTGCCAGCAGCTTAGATCTAGCGGGGGGGTCTAATACGCAGTATTTT. Its translation is CASSLDLAGGSNTQYF.

This rearrangement joins TRBV30 to TRBJ2-1; a possible D gene is TRBD2 (6 bases). V lost 7 bases and J 5 bases, leaving 12 bases between the germline ends. Germline V gene data show CDR1 as GTSNPN and CDR2 as SVGIG (reference sequence). The CDR3 has 12 amino acids. The CDR3 reads CAFASAHNEQFF. In DNA form, the CDR3 reads TGTGCCTTTGCTAGCGCTCACAATGAGCAGTTCTTC.